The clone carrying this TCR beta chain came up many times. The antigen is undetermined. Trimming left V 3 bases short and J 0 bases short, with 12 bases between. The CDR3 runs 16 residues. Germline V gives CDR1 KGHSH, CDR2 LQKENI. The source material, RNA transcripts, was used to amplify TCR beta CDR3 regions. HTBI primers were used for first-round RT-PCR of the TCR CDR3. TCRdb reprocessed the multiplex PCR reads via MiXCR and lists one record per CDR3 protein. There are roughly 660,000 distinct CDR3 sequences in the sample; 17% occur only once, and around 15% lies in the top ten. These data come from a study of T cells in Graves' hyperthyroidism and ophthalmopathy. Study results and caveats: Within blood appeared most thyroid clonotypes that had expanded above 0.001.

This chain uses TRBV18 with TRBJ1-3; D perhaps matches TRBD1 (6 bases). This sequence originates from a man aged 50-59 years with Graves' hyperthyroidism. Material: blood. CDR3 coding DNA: TGTGCCAGCTCACCTGGACAGCCCCTCTCTGGAAACACCATATATTTT. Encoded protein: CASSPGQPLSGNTIYF.